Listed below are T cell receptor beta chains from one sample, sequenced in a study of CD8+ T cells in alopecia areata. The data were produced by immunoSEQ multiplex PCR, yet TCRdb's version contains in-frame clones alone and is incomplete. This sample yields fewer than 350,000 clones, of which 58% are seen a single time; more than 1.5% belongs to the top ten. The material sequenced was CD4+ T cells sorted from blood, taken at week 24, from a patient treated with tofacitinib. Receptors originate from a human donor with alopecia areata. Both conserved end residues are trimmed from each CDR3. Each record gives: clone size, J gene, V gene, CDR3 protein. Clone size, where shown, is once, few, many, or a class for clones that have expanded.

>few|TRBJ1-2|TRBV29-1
SVAGDREYYGYT
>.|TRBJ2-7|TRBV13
ASSYGGRESYEQY
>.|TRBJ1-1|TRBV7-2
ATDRDWGTEAF
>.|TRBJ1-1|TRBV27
ASSLSPYLTGEHTEAF
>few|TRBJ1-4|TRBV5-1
ASSFTGQFNEKLF
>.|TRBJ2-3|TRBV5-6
ASSLKGLAGSTDTQY
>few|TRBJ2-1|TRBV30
AWSVPPPGTDYNEQF
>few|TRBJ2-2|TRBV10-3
AISLHTGELF
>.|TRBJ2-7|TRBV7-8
ASSLGLKGEQY
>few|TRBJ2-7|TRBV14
ASSQDRLEQY